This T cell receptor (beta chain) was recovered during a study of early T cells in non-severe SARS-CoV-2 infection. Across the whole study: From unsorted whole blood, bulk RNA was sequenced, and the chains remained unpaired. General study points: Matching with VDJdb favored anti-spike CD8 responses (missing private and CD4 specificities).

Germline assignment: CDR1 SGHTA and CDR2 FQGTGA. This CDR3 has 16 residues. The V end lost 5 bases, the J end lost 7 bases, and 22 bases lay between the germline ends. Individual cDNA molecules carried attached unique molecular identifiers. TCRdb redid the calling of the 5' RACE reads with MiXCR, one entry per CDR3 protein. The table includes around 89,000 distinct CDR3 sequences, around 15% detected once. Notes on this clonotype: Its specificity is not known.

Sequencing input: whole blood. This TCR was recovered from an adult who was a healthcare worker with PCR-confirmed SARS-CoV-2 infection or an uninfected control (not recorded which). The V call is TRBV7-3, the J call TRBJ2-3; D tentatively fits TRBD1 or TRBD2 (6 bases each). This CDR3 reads CASSPSGGLGANTQYF. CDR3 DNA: TGTGCCAGCAGCCCCTCCGGGGGCCTTGGCGCCAATACGCAGTATTTT.